The entry below describes one T cell receptor (beta chain). Its antigen is still unknown. This sample's treatment: approximately 9-day PBMC culture with coronavirus spike peptide pools or control peptides (ViraFEST assay). The Oncomine TCR Beta short-read assay sequenced DNA from cultured CD4+ T cells. A single record per CDR3 protein comes from TCRdb applying MiXCR to the PCR reads. Altogether about 8,300 distinct CDR3 sequences are present, less than 85% being singletons, with the ten largest covering more than 35%. This sample is part of a study of vaccination and CD4 T cells after COVID-19. Trimming cost V 6 bases and J 4 bases; bases outside gene matches: 8. Germline CDR1 is DFQATT and CDR2 is SNEGSKA (reference sequence). The CDR3 length is 13 residues.

This TCR derives from a human donor who had recovered from COVID-19. The V and J genes are TRBV20-1 and TRBJ1-1; 7 positions match TRBD1. The sequencing sample was made of CD4+ T cells from blood, cultured in vitro. CDR3: CSAATGAGTEAFF. DNA for the CDR3: TGCAGTGCGGCAACAGGGGCGGGCACTGAAGCTTTCTTT.